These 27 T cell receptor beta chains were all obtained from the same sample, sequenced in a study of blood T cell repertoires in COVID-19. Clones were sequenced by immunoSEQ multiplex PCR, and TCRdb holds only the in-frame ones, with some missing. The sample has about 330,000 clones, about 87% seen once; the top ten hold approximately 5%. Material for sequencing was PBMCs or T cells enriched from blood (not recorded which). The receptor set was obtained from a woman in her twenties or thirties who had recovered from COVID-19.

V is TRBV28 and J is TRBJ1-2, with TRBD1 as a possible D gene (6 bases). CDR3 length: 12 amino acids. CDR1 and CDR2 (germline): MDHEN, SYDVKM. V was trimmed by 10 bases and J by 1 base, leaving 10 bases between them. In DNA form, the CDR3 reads TGTGCCACTAGCAGGGGTAACTATGGCTACACCTTC. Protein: CATSRGNYGYTF.

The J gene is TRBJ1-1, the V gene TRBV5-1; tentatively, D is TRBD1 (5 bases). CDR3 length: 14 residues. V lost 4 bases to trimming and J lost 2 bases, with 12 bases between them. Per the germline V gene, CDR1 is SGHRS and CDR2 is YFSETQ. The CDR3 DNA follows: TGCGCCAGCAGCGCGACGGGGGAAAACACTGAAGCTTTCTTT. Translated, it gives CASSATGENTEAFF.

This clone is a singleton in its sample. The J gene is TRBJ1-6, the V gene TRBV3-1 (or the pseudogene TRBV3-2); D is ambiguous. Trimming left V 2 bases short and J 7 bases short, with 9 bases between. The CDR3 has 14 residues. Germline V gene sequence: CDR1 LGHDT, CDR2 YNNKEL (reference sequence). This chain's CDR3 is CASSQPGGNSPLHF. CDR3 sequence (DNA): TGTGCCAGCAGCCAACCCGGCGGGAATTCACCCCTCCACTTT.

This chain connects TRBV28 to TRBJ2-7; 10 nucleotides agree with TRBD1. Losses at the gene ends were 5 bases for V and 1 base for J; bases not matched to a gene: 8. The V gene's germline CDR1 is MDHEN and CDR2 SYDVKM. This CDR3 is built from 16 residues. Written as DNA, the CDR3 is TGTGCCAGCAGTACCCGGACAGGGGGGCTTTCCTACGAGCAGTACTTC. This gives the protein CASSTRTGGLSYEQYF.

The CDR3 DNA reads as TGTGCCAGCAGCTCCCGAGGGAGGGACACTGAAGCTTTCTTT. Translated: CASSSRGRDTEAFF. The chain links TRBV7-2 to TRBJ1-1; D is undetermined. This CDR3 comprises 14 residues. Trimming removed 4 bases at V and 3 bases at J, with 12 bases between. CDR1 is SGHTA and CDR2 is FQGNSA in the germline V gene.

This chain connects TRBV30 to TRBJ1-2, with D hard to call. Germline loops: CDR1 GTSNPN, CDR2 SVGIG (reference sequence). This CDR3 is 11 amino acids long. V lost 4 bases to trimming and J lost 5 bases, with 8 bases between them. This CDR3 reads CAWTEGYGYTF. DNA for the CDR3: TGTGCCTGGACCGAGGGTTATGGCTACACCTTC.

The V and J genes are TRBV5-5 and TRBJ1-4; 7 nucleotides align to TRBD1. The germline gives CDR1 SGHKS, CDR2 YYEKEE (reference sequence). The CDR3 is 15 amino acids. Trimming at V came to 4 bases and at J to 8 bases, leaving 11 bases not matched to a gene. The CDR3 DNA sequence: TGTGCCAGCAGCCAACAGGGGAATGATGGGGAAAAACTGTTTTTT. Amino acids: CASSQQGNDGEKLFF. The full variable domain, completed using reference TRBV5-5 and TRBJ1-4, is DAGVTQSPTHLIKTRGQQVTLRCSPISGHKSVSWYQQVLGQGPQFIFQYYEKEERGRGNFPDRFSARQFPNYSSELNVNALLLGDSALYLCASSQQGNDGEKLFFGSGTQLSVL.

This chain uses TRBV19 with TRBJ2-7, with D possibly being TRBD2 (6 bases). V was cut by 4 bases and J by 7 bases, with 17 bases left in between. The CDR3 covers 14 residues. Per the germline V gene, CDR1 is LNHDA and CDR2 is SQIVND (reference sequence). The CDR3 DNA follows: TGTGCCAGTAGTACCCTCCGGGAGCCCTGGGAGCAGTACTTC. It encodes CASSTLREPWEQYF.

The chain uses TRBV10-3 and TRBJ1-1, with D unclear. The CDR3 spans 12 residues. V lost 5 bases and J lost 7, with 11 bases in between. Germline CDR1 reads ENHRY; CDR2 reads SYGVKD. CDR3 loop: CAISKDSGEAFF. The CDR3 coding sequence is TGTGCCATCAGTAAGGACTCCGGTGAAGCTTTCTTT.

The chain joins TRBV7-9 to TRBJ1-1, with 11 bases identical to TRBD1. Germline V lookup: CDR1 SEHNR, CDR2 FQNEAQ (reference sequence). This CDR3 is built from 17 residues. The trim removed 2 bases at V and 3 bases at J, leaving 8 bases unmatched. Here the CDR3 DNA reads TGTGCCAGCAGCTTAACCCGGACAGGGGGCAAACACACTGAAGCTTTCTTT. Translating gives CASSLTRTGGKHTEAFF.

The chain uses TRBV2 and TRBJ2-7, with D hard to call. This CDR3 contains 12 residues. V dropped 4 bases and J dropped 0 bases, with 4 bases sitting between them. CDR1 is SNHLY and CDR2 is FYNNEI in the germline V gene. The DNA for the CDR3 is TGTGCCAGCAGTGCTAGCTCCTACGAGCAGTACTTC. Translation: CASSASSYEQYF.

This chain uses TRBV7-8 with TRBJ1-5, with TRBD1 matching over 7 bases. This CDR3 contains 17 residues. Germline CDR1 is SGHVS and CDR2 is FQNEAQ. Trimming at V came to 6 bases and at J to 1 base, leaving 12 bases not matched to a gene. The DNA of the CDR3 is TGTGCCAGCAGTTTCGCCAGGGGGTTTGGGAGCAATCAGCCCCAGCATTTT. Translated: CASSFARGFGSNQPQHF. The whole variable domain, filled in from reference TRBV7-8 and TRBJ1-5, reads GAGVSQSPRYKVAKRGQDVALRCDPISGHVSLFWYQQALGQGPEFLTYFQNEAQLDKSGLPSDRFFAERPEGSVSTLKIQRTQQEDSAVYLCASSFARGFGSNQPQHFGDGTRLSIL.

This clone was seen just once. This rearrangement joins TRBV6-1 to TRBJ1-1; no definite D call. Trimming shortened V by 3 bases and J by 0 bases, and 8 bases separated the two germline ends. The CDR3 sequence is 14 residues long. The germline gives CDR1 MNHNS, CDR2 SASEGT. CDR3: CASSDRSMNTEAFF. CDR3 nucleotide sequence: TGTGCCAGCAGTGACCGGTCCATGAACACTGAAGCTTTCTTT.

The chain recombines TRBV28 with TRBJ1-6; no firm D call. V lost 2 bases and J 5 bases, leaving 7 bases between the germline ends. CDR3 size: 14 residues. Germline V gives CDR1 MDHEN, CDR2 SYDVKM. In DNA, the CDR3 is TGTGCCAGCAGTTTAAGCGATCATAATTCACCCCTCCACTTT. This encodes CASSLSDHNSPLHF.

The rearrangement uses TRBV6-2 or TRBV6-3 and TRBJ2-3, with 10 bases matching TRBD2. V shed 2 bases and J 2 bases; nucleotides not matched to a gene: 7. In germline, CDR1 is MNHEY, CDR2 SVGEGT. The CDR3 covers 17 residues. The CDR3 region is CASSYRTSGKPTDTQYF. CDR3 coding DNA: TGTGCCAGCAGTTACCGGACTAGCGGTAAACCCACAGATACGCAGTATTTT.

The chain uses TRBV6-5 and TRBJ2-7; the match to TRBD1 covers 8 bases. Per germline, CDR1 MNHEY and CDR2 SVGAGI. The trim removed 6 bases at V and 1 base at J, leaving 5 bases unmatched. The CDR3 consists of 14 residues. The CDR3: CASRSTGESYEQYF. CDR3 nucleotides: TGTGCCAGCAGATCGACAGGGGAGTCCTACGAGCAGTACTTC.

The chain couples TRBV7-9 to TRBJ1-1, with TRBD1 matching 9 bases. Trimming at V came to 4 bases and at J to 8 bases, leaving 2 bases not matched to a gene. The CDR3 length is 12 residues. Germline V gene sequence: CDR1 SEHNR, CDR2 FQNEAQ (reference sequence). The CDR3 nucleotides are TGTGCCAGCAGCTATACAGGGGGCGAAGCTTTCTTT. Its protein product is CASSYTGGEAFF. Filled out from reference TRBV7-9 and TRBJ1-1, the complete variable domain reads DTGVSQNPRHKITKRGQNVTFRCDPISEHNRLYWYRQTLGQGPEFLTYFQNEAQLEKSRLLSDRFSAERPKGSFSTLEIQRTEQGDSAMYLCASSYTGGEAFFGQGTRLTVV.

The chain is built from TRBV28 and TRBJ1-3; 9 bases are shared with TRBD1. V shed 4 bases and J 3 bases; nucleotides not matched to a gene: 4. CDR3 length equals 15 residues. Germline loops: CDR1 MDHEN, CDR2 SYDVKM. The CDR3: CASSSQGALGNTIYF. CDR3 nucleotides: TGTGCCAGCAGTTCACAGGGGGCGCTTGGAAACACCATATATTTT.

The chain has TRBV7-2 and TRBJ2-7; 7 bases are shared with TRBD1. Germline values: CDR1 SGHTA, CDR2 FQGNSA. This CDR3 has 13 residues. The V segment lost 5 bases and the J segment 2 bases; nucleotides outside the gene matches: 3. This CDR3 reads CASSRDRTYEQYF. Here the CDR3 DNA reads TGTGCCAGCAGCAGGGACAGAACCTACGAGCAGTACTTC.

CDR3 DNA: TGCGCCAGCAGCCCAGACAGGGGATCTAATGAAAAACTGTTTTTT. Its translation is CASSPDRGSNEKLFF. V and J are TRBV5-1 and TRBJ1-4, with 8 bases fitting TRBD1. The CDR3 has 15 amino acids. The germline V gene has CDR1 SGHRS and CDR2 YFSETQ. Unmatched junction bases numbered 5, after V lost 4 bases and J lost 3 bases.

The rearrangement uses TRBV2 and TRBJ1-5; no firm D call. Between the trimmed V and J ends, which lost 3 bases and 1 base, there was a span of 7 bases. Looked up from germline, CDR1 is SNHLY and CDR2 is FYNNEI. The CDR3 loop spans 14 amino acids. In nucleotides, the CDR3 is TGTGCCAGCAGTGATCCGTTGAGCAATCAGCCCCAGCATTTT. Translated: CASSDPLSNQPQHF.

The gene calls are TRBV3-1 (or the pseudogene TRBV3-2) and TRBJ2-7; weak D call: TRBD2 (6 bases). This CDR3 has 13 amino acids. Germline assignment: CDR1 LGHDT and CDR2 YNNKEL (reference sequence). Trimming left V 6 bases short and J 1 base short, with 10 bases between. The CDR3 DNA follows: TGTGCCAGCAGGGAGGAGGGGTCCTACGAGCAGTACTTC. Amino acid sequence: CASREEGSYEQYF.

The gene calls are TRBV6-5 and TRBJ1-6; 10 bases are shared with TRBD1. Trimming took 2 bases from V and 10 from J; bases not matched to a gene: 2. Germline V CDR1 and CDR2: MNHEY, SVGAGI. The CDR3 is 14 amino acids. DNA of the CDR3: TGTGCCAGCAGTTACGACAGGGGGCGATCACCCCTCCACTTT. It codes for CASSYDRGRSPLHF.

The CDR3 DNA sequence: TGTGCCAGCAGTGACAGGCAGGGGTATCAGCCCCAGCATTTT. Protein: CASSDRQGYQPQHF. The rearrangement links TRBV6-1 to TRBJ1-5; weak D call: TRBD1 (6 bases). The CDR3 has 14 residues. Germline V gives CDR1 MNHNS, CDR2 SASEGT. Trimming left V 3 bases short and J 5 bases short, with 11 bases between.

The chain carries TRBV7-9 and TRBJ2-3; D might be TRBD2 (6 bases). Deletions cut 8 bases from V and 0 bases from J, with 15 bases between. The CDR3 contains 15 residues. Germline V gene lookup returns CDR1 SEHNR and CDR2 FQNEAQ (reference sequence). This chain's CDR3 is CASSMEGFSTDTQYF. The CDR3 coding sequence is TGTGCCAGCTCCATGGAGGGATTTAGCACAGATACGCAGTATTTT.

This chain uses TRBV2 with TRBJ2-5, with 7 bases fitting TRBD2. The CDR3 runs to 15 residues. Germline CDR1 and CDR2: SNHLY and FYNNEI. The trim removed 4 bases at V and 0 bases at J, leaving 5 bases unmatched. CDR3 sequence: CASSVTGGNQETQYF. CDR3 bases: TGTGCCAGCAGTGTGACCGGGGGGAACCAAGAGACCCAGTACTTC.

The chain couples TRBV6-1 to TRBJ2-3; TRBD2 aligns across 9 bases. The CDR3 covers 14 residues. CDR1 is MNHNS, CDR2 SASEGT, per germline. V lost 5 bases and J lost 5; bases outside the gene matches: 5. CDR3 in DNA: TGTGCCAGCAGTCCGGGACTAGCAGTAGATACGCAGTATTTT. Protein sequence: CASSPGLAVDTQYF.